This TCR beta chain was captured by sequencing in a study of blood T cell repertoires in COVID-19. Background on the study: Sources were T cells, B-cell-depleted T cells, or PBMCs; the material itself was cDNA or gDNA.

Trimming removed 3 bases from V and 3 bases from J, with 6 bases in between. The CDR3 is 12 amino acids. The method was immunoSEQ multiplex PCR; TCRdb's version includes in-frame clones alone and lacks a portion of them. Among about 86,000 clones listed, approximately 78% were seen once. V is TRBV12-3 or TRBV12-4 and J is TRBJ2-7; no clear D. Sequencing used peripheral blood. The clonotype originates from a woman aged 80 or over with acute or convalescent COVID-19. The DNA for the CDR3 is TGTGCCAGCAGTTTGACACGCTACGAGCAGTACTTC. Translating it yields CASSLTRYEQYF.